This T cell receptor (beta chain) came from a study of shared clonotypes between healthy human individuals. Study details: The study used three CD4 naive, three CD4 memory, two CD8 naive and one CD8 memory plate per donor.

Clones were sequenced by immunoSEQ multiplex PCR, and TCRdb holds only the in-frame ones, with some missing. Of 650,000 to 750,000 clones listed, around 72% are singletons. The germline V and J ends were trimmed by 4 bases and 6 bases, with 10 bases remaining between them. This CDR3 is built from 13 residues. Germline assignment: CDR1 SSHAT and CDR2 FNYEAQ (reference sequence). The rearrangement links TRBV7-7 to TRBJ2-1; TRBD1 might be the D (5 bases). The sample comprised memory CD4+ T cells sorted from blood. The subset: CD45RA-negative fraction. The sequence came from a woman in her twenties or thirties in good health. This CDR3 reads CASSSRQSNEQFF. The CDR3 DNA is TGTGCCAGCAGCTCACGACAGAGCAATGAGCAGTTCTTC.